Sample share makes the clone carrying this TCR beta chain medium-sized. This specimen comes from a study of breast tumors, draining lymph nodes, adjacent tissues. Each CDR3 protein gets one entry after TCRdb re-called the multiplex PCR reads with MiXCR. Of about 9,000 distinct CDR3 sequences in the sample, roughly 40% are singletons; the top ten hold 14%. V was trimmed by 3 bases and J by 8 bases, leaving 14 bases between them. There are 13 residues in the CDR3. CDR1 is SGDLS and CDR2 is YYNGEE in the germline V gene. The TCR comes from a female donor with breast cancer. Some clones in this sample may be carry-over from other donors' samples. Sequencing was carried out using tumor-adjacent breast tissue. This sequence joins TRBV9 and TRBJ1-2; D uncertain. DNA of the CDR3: TGTGCCAGCAGCGCGGACCCCGATGGGGGCTACACCTTC. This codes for CASSADPDGGYTF. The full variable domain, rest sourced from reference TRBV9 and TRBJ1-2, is DSGVTQTPKHLITATGQRVTLRCSPRSGDLSVYWYQQSLDQGLQFLIQYYNGEERAKGNILERFSAQQFPDLHSELNLSSLELGDSALYFCASSADPDGGYTFGSGTRLTVV.